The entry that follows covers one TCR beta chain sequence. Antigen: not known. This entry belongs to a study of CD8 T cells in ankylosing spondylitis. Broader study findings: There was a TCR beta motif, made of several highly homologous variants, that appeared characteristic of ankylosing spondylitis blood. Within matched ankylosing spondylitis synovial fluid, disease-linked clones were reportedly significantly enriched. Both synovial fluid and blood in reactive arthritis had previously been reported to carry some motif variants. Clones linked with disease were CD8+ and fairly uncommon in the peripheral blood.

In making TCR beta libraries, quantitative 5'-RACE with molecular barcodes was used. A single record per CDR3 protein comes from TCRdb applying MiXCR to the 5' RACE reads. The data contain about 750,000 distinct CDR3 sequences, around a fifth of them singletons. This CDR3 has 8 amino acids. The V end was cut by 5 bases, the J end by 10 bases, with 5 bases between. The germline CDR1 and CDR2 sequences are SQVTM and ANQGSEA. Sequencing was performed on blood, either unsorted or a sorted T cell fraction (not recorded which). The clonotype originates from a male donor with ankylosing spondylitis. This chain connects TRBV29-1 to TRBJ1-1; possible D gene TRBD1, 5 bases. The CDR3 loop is CSVQGAFF. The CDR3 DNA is TGCAGCGTTCAGGGAGCTTTCTTT.